Shown below are 19 T cell receptor beta chains from a single sample sequenced in a study of OX40 agonist ivuxolimab in advanced cancers. The data were produced by immunoSEQ multiplex PCR, yet TCRdb's version contains in-frame clones alone and is incomplete. The data contain some 35,000 clones, roughly 80% of them singletons. Sequencing used CD4+ or CD8+ T cells sorted from blood, obtained in a trial of the OX40 agonist ivuxolimab. These receptors came from an adult with an advanced solid tumor such as melanoma, head and neck, liver or kidney cancer.

The rearrangement uses TRBV11-1 and TRBJ2-2; TRBD1 aligns across 7 bases. The germline V gene encodes CDR1 SGHAT and CDR2 FQDESV (reference sequence). This CDR3 is 16 amino acids long. The J segment lost 2 bases and the V segment lost 5 bases, leaving 8 bases of the junction unmatched. CDR3 residues: CASSRQGGSNTGELFF. CDR3 DNA: TGTGCCAGCAGCAGACAGGGCGGGTCCAACACCGGGGAGCTGTTTTTT. The whole variable domain, remainder taken from reference TRBV11-1 and TRBJ2-2, is EAEVAQSPRYKITEKSQAVAFWCDPISGHATLYWYRQILGQGPELLVQFQDESVVDDSQLPKDRFSAERLKGVDSTLKIQPAELGDSAMYLCASSRQGGSNTGELFFGEGSRLTVL.

The V call is TRBV20-1, the J call TRBJ1-1; no reliable D call. The V gene's germline CDR1 is DFQATT and CDR2 SNEGSKA (reference sequence). V was cut by 7 bases and J by 1 base, with 7 bases left in between. There are 11 residues in the CDR3. In DNA, the CDR3 is TGCAGTGTTGCAGAGAACACTGAAGCTTTCTTT. It codes for CSVAENTEAFF.

This clone is labeled medium-sized. This chain connects TRBV14 to TRBJ2-1, with D possibly TRBD2 on 6 matching bases. The CDR3 totals 17 residues. Germline CDR1 reads SGHDN; CDR2 reads FVKESK. V gave up 1 base and J gave up 0 bases, with 13 bases separating them. Here the CDR3 DNA reads TGTGCCAGCAGCCAAGGGGTCGGACTAACCTCCTACAATGAGCAGTTCTTC. As protein: CASSQGVGLTSYNEQFF. Supplemented by reference TRBV14 and TRBJ2-1, the full variable domain reads EAGVTQFPSHSVIEKGQTVTLRCDPISGHDNLYWYRRVMGKEIKFLLHFVKESKQDESGMPNNRFLAERTGGTYSTLKVQPAELEDSGVYFCASSQGVGLTSYNEQFFGPGTRLTVL.

CDR3 residues: CASSPGLAGGPTDTQYF. CDR3 sequence (DNA): TGTGCCAGCAGCCCGGGACTAGCGGGAGGGCCCACAGATACGCAGTATTTT. The chain couples TRBV11-3 to TRBJ2-3; 16 bases map to TRBD2. V dropped 5 bases and J dropped 2; count of bases not matched to a gene: 4. The CDR3 contains 17 residues. Looked up from germline, CDR1 is SGHNT and CDR2 is YENEEA. The entire variable domain, with the rest obtained from reference TRBV11-3 and TRBJ2-3, is as follows: EAGVVQSPRYKIIEKKQPVAFWCNPISGHNTLYWYLQNLGQGPELLIRYENEEAVDDSQLPKDRFSAERLKGVDSTLKIQPAELGDSAVYLCASSPGLAGGPTDTQYFGPGTRLTVL.

The rearrangement joins TRBV28 to TRBJ1-2, with TRBD1 matching over 7 bases. The CDR3 covers 13 residues. V lost 6 bases and J lost 4; bases outside the gene matches: 5. Germline CDR1 reads MDHEN; CDR2 reads SYDVKM. CDR3 region: CASSTQGIYGYTF. CDR3 DNA: TGTGCCAGCAGCACACAGGGGATCTATGGCTACACCTTC.

V gene TRBV28 combines with J gene TRBJ2-1; 9 positions agree with TRBD2. This CDR3 comprises 14 residues. Trimming cost V 8 bases and J 2 bases; bases outside gene matches: 4. Germline V gene lookup returns CDR1 MDHEN and CDR2 SYDVKM. Here the CDR3 reads CASYSGGTYNEQFF. The CDR3 DNA reads as TGTGCCAGCTACAGCGGGGGGACCTACAATGAGCAGTTCTTC.

V and J are TRBV10-3 and TRBJ1-5; D ambiguous. Trimming took 1 base from V and 7 from J, leaving 11 bases between them. Germline CDR1 reads ENHRY; CDR2 reads SYGVKD. CDR3 length: 14 residues. The CDR3 region has the DNA TGTGCCATCAGTGAGTTTGGGGTTGGGCAGCCCCAGCATTTT. Protein product: CAISEFGVGQPQHF.

This chain connects TRBV11-3 to TRBJ1-1; 7 bases fit TRBD1. V dropped 0 bases and J dropped 2; count of bases not matched to a gene: 3. The germline CDR1 and CDR2 sequences are SGHNT and YENEEA. The length of the CDR3 is 15 residues. CDR3 sequence reads: CASSLDGQANTEAFF. DNA for the CDR3: TGTGCCAGCAGCTTAGATGGACAGGCCAACACTGAAGCTTTCTTT.

The CDR3 DNA reads as TGTGCCAGCAGTTTTGCGGGACAGGGCTTTGGAGATACGCAGTATTTT. Its translation is CASSFAGQGFGDTQYF. V usage is TRBV28 and J usage is TRBJ2-3; TRBD1 aligns across 9 bases. The CDR3 totals 16 residues. Germline V gives CDR1 MDHEN, CDR2 SYDVKM. The V and J ends lost 3 bases and 5 bases, in that order; junction bases with no gene match: 9.

The V gene is TRBV4-2, the J gene TRBJ2-2, with unresolved D. The CDR3 length is 14 residues. Germline CDR1 and CDR2: LGHNA and YNFKEQ. Trimming left V 8 bases short and J 4 bases short, with 14 bases between. The CDR3 here is CASHSTGSTGELFF. The CDR3 nucleotides are TGTGCCAGCCACTCGACTGGGTCCACCGGGGAGCTGTTTTTT.

The J gene is TRBJ2-2, the V gene TRBV7-3, with 9 positions matching TRBD1. The length of the CDR3 is 14 residues. V trimming: 5 bases; J trimming: 7 bases; junction bases outside the gene matches: 5. The germline gives CDR1 SGHTA, CDR2 FQGTGA. The CDR3 DNA follows: TGTGCCAGCAGCGGCACAGGGGGCGGCGGGGAGCTGTTTTTT. Translating it yields CASSGTGGGGELFF.

V gene TRBV29-1 combines with J gene TRBJ2-7; D is uncertain. This CDR3 is 11 amino acids long. The germline V gene encodes CDR1 SQVTM and CDR2 ANQGSEA. The V end lost 5 bases, the J end lost 5 bases, and 10 bases lay between the germline ends. Here the CDR3 reads CSVSRAHEQYF. The DNA for the CDR3 is TGCAGCGTTTCTCGTGCCCACGAGCAGTACTTC.

The gene calls are TRBV12-5 and TRBJ2-2; 7 nucleotides match TRBD1. Trimming at V came to 6 bases and at J to 9 bases, leaving 16 bases not matched to a gene. Germline V gene lookup returns CDR1 LGHNT and CDR2 FRNRAP. The CDR3 sequence is 16 residues long. The CDR3 nucleotides are TGTGCTAGTGGATTGAACCGGGACAGTAGTTACCGGGAGCTGTTTTTT. It translates to CASGLNRDSSYRELFF.

The V and J genes are TRBV30 and TRBJ2-6; 7 bases are a match to TRBD1. The CDR3 has 18 amino acids. V lost 0 bases to trimming and J lost 0 bases; unmatched junction nucleotides: 8. The germline CDR1 and CDR2 sequences are GTSNPN and SVGIG (reference sequence). CDR3 sequence: CAWSVDRVPFSGANVLTF. CDR3 DNA sequence: TGTGCCTGGAGTGTAGACAGGGTGCCTTTCTCTGGGGCCAACGTCCTGACTTTC.

This rearrangement joins TRBV19 to TRBJ2-7; D is uncertain. Germline V gives CDR1 LNHDA, CDR2 SQIVND (reference sequence). CDR3 size: 13 residues. V lost 3 bases to trimming and J lost 3 bases, with 9 bases between them. Written as DNA, the CDR3 is TGTGCCAGTAGTATTTTACCCAGCTACGAGCAGTACTTC. This codes for CASSILPSYEQYF.

The V gene is TRBV6-5, the J gene TRBJ1-6; D is perhaps TRBD1 (5 bases). Trimming pared 1 base from V and 4 bases from J, leaving 8 bases between. Germline CDR1 is MNHEY and CDR2 is SVGAGI. This CDR3 region has 15 residues. CDR3 nucleotide sequence: TGTGCCAGCAGTTACTTGACAGAATATAATTCACCCCTCCACTTT. Protein: CASSYLTEYNSPLHF.

V gene TRBV11-2 combines with J gene TRBJ1-2; 9 bases fit TRBD1. The V segment lost 5 bases and the J segment 8 bases; nucleotides outside the gene matches: 12. This CDR3 region has 15 residues. The V gene's germline CDR1 is SGHAT and CDR2 FQNNGV. The CDR3 loop reads CASSPSYDRGNGYTF. The DNA for the CDR3 is TGTGCCAGCAGCCCCTCGTATGACAGGGGGAACGGCTACACCTTC. Supplemented by reference TRBV11-2 and TRBJ1-2, the full variable domain reads EAGVAQSPRYKIIEKRQSVAFWCNPISGHATLYWYQQILGQGPKLLIQFQNNGVVDDSQLPKDRFSAERLKGVDSTLKIQPAKLEDSAVYLCASSPSYDRGNGYTFGSGTRLTVV.

The chain uses TRBV7-2 and TRBJ1-1, with TRBD1 as a possible D gene (6 bases). The V end was cut by 5 bases, the J end by 2 bases, with 18 bases between. The CDR3 length is 16 residues. Germline CDR1 SGHTA, CDR2 FQGNSA. The CDR3 region has the DNA TGTGCCAGCAGCCCCCCTCCGGGGGGCGCCAACACTGAAGCTTTCTTT. Protein product: CASSPPPGGANTEAFF.

The chain uses TRBV18 and TRBJ1-5, with TRBD1 matching 8 bases. Germline-derived CDR1 and CDR2 are KGHSH and LQKENI. The CDR3 extends over 15 amino acids. With V trimmed by 4 bases and J by 2 bases, 4 bases remained unmatched. CDR3 nucleotides: TGTGCCAGCTCACGTTCGACAGGGGGCAATCAGCCCCAGCATTTT. Its protein is CASSRSTGGNQPQHF.